This entry features one T cell receptor beta chain sequence. Per the study methods: Reference gene primers were amplified, and this amplification served to estimate nucleated cell counts. TCRdb's table, derived via immunoSEQ multiplex PCR, lists solely in-frame clones and lacks some. Clone size and V and J calls were adopted from that table, with D and trimming inferred from the DNA. The sample shows approximately 76,000 clones, 65% to 90% of them seen only once. J was trimmed by 4 bases and V by 4 bases; bases with no gene match: 3. Germline CDR1 is MRHNA and CDR2 is SNTAGT. The CDR3 loop spans 15 amino acids. The sample originates from a study of blood T cell repertoires in COVID-19. Study at large: T cells, B-cell-depleted T cells, or PBMCs provided the cDNA or gDNA that served as material.

The rearrangement links TRBV6-4 to TRBJ2-7; 14 positions match TRBD2. This sequence was found in a woman between 55 and 75 years old with acute or convalescent COVID-19. Material for sequencing was peripheral blood. The CDR3 nucleotides read TGTGCCAGCAGTGGACTAGCGGGGGGGACTTACGAGCAGTACTTC. This sequence encodes CASSGLAGGTYEQYF.